A single sample gave rise to the 21 T cell receptor beta chains below, sequenced in a study of cytomegalovirus exposure and HLA in healthy donors. PCR employed 60 Vbeta and 13 Jbeta primers. This table comes from immunoSEQ multiplex PCR, and its TCRdb copy is limited to in-frame clones, with some not included. The repertoire holds about 160,000 clones, 80% seen once, with roughly 4.4% in the top ten. The sequencing input was PBMCs. The receptors come from a man aged 25 to 45 in good health and CMV-seronegative.

The chain carries TRBV6-5 and TRBJ1-2, with D uncertain. The CDR3 contains 14 residues. The V end was cut by 5 bases, the J end by 2 bases, with 12 bases between. Germline V gene lookup returns CDR1 MNHEY and CDR2 SVGAGI. CDR3 in DNA: TGTGCCAGCAGTGAAGTTGGCCCGAACTATGGCTACACCTTC. Encoded protein: CASSEVGPNYGYTF.

The CDR3 here is CASRDRSEAFF. The CDR3 DNA follows: TGCGCCAGCAGGGACAGGTCGGAAGCTTTCTTT. The chain uses TRBV5-1 and TRBJ1-1, with 7 bases that match TRBD1. V gave up 5 bases and J gave up 8 bases; unmatched junction bases: 3. Germline CDR1 reads SGHRS; CDR2 reads YFSETQ. There are 11 residues in the CDR3. The full variable domain, rest sourced from reference TRBV5-1 and TRBJ1-1, is KAGVTQTPRYLIKTRGQQVTLSCSPISGHRSVSWYQQTPGQGLQFLFEYFSETQRNKGNFPGRFSGRQFSNSRSEMNVSTLELGDSALYLCASRDRSEAFFGQGTRLTVV.

The chain is built from TRBV7-2 and TRBJ1-2, with TRBD1 identical over 9 bases. Trimming removed 3 bases from V and 8 bases from J; junction bases left unmatched: 10. This CDR3 has 15 residues. Per the germline V gene, CDR1 is SGHTA and CDR2 is FQGNSA. CDR3 nucleotides: TGTGCCAGCAGCTTTAGCGGGACAGGGTCGGGAGGCTACACCTTC. Protein product: CASSFSGTGSGGYTF.

This clone was counted a few times. The gene calls are TRBV30 and TRBJ2-1; 7 bases map to TRBD1. Unmatched junction bases numbered 7, after V lost 4 bases and J lost 4 bases. The CDR3 totals 14 residues. Germline values: CDR1 GTSNPN, CDR2 SVGIG (reference sequence). The CDR3 bases are TGTGCCTGGAAGGCGGACAGGCTGTACAATGAGCAGTTCTTC. Its translation is CAWKADRLYNEQFF. The variable domain in full, completed from reference TRBV30 and TRBJ2-1, reads SQTIHQWPATLVQPVGSPLSLECTVEGTSNPNLYWYRQAAGRGLQLLFYSVGIGQISSEVPQNLSASRPQDRQFILSSKKLLLSDSGFYLCAWKADRLYNEQFFGPGTRLTVL.

Only a few counts were recorded for this clone. The chain is built from TRBV27 and TRBJ2-7; D gene ambiguous. CDR1 and CDR2 (germline): MNHEY, SMNVEV (reference sequence). The CDR3 spans 13 residues. Trimming shortened V by 1 base and J by 5 bases, and 9 bases separated the two germline ends. CDR3 loop: CASSLFGRDEQYF. The CDR3 DNA is TGTGCCAGCAGTTTATTTGGCCGGGACGAGCAGTACTTC.

Here the CDR3 DNA reads TGTGCCAGCAGTGAGGGCGGGAGATATGAGCAGTTCTTC. Amino acid sequence: CASSEGGRYEQFF. V and J are TRBV2 and TRBJ2-1; 7 bases align to TRBD2. The germline V gene encodes CDR1 SNHLY and CDR2 FYNNEI. The V and J ends lost 3 bases and 8 bases, in that order; junction bases with no gene match: 4. There are 13 residues in the CDR3.

This clone occurred a few times. The chain links TRBV5-4 to TRBJ1-6; TRBD1 aligns across 8 bases. Germline lookup yields CDR1 SGHNT and CDR2 YYREEE (reference sequence). V shed 2 bases and J 9 bases; nucleotides not matched to a gene: 4. CDR3 length: 14 amino acids. Here the CDR3 DNA reads TGTGCCAGCAGCTTACAGGGGGTTAGTTCACCCCTCCACTTT. This sequence encodes CASSLQGVSSPLHF.

CDR3 region: CASSFQGLGYGYTF. The DNA of the CDR3 is TGTGCCAGTAGCTTTCAGGGTTTAGGGTATGGCTACACCTTC. The chain recombines TRBV19 with TRBJ1-2, with D possibly matching TRBD1 (5 bases). CDR3 length equals 14 residues. Trimming took off 6 bases at V and 5 bases at J, with 16 bases between the two ends. Germline CDR1 LNHDA, CDR2 SQIVND (reference sequence). Looking up the rest from reference TRBV19 and TRBJ1-2 gives the full variable domain: DGGITQSPKYLFRKEGQNVTLSCEQNLNHDAMYWYRQDPGQGLRLIYYSQIVNDFQKGDIAEGYSVSREKKESFPLTVTSAQKNPTAFYLCASSFQGLGYGYTFGSGTRLTVV.

The chain employs TRBV27 and TRBJ2-7; TRBD1 matches 7 bases. V trimming: 6 bases; J trimming: 0 bases; junction bases outside the gene matches: 8. There are 15 residues in the CDR3. Germline CDR1 and CDR2: MNHEY and SMNVEV (reference sequence). The CDR3 DNA reads as TGTGCCAGCAGACAGACCCGGGACAGCTCCTACGAGCAGTACTTC. Translated: CASRQTRDSSYEQYF.

The chain joins TRBV27 to TRBJ2-6; possibly TRBD2 for D (6 bases). Between the trimmed V and J ends, which lost 6 bases and 0 bases, there was a span of 27 bases. Per the germline V gene, CDR1 is MNHEY and CDR2 is SMNVEV (reference sequence). The CDR3 spans 21 residues. The CDR3 here is CASSLSFSPGVPLSGANVLTF. CDR3 in DNA: TGTGCCAGCAGCCTTTCCTTTTCTCCGGGAGTTCCCCTCTCTGGGGCCAACGTCCTGACTTTC.

This chain uses TRBV29-1 with TRBJ2-7; D perhaps matches TRBD2 (6 bases). The V gene lost 5 bases and the J gene lost 3 bases, with 11 bases spanning the gap. The length of the CDR3 is 12 residues. Germline V gene lookup returns CDR1 SQVTM and CDR2 ANQGSEA. DNA for the CDR3: TGCAGCGTTCAACGACTAGGCTACGAGCAGTACTTC. Encoded protein: CSVQRLGYEQYF.

About this clone itself: The junction departs from the called germline gene at one end, perhaps through a read error. The rearrangement joins TRBV29-1 to TRBJ2-5; TRBD2 aligns across 9 bases. The CDR3 totals 17 residues. Germline CDR1 reads SQVTM; CDR2 reads ANQGSEA. This chain's CDR3 is CGVVGAGGPVDQETQYF. The CDR3 DNA follows: TGCGGCGTTGTCGGCGCGGGGGGGCCGGTCGACCAAGAGACCCAGTACTTC.

This clone was seen only once. The rearrangement links TRBV29-1 to TRBJ2-1, with 7 bases lining up with TRBD1. Germline V gene data show CDR1 as SQVTM and CDR2 as ANQGSEA. V shed 4 bases, J shed 7 bases, and the junction held 13 bases outside the gene matches. CDR3 size: 15 residues. In nucleotides, the CDR3 is TGCAGCGTTGCGCGAACGACAGGGATTCGGAATGAGCAGTTCTTC. Translated: CSVARTTGIRNEQFF.

This sequence joins TRBV28 and TRBJ1-5; D is ambiguous. The germline CDR1 and CDR2 sequences are MDHEN and SYDVKM. V was shortened by 6 bases and J by 4 bases, with 7 bases between the two germline ends. The CDR3 consists of 12 residues. The CDR3 region is CASRRVNQPQHF. The CDR3 coding sequence is TGTGCCAGCAGGAGAGTGAATCAGCCCCAGCATTTT.

About this clone itself: A read error may produce the germline difference seen at one junction end. V and J are TRBV2 and TRBJ2-3, with 8 bases lining up with TRBD1. The CDR3 sequence is 13 residues long. Looked up from germline, CDR1 is SNHLY and CDR2 is FYNNEI. The CDR3 spells CASGWTGLDSGDF. In DNA form, the CDR3 reads TGTGCCAGCGGCTGGACAGGGCTCGACTCTGGGGATTTT.

J is TRBJ1-5 and V is TRBV7-3; no clear D. The CDR3 runs 13 residues. CDR1 and CDR2 (germline): SGHTA, FQGTGA. Trimming removed 2 bases at V and 3 bases at J, with 5 bases between. The DNA for the CDR3 is TGTGCCAGCAGCTTAGGGCCCAATCAGCCCCAGCATTTT. Protein product: CASSLGPNQPQHF.

This clone was seen once. The genes are TRBV28 and TRBJ1-4, with a weak D call TRBD1 (5 bases). Deletions cut 6 bases from V and 10 bases from J, with 18 bases between. Looked up from germline, CDR1 is MDHEN and CDR2 is SYDVKM. The CDR3 runs to 14 residues. The chain's CDR3 is CASSLGLEQLKLFF. CDR3 DNA: TGTGCCAGCAGCCTGGGACTGGAACAGTTAAAACTGTTTTTT.

The rearrangement uses TRBV5-6 and TRBJ1-1, with a weak D call TRBD1 (5 bases). The V and J ends lost 0 bases and 1 base respectively, with 7 bases between them. Germline V gene lookup returns CDR1 SGHDT and CDR2 YYEEEE. The length of the CDR3 is 14 residues. CDR3 region: CASSLGGANTEAFF. The CDR3 nucleotides are TGTGCCAGCAGCTTGGGGGGCGCGAACACTGAAGCTTTCTTT. The variable domain in full, completed from reference TRBV5-6 and TRBJ1-1, reads DAGVTQSPTHLIKTRGQQVTLRCSPKSGHDTVSWYQQALGQGPQFIFQYYEEEERQRGNFPDRFSGHQFPNYSSELNVNALLLGDSALYLCASSLGGANTEAFFGQGTRLTVV.

The rearrangement joins TRBV6-5 to TRBJ1-1; perhaps TRBD1 as D (5 bases). Between the trimmed V and J ends, which lost 5 bases and 5 bases, there was a span of 15 bases. The CDR3 totals 14 residues. Germline V gene sequence: CDR1 MNHEY, CDR2 SVGAGI. DNA for the CDR3: TGTGCCAGCAGTGGAAGGGGTTTACGGACTGAAGCTTTCTTT. Translating it yields CASSGRGLRTEAFF.

The rearrangement joins TRBV19 to TRBJ1-5, with TRBD1 identical over 7 bases. CDR1 is LNHDA, CDR2 SQIVND, per germline (reference sequence). The V and J ends lost 8 bases and 9 bases, in that order; junction bases with no gene match: 10. The CDR3 is 13 amino acids. The CDR3 DNA follows: TGTGCCAGTCATGACAGGGAAAGTTTGCCCCAGCATTTT. Its protein product is CASHDRESLPQHF.

This rearrangement joins TRBV4-1 to TRBJ2-6; D remains ambiguous. V was pared by 0 bases and J by 9 bases, with 9 bases between. Germline values: CDR1 MGHRA, CDR2 YSYEKL. The CDR3 loop spans 14 amino acids. CDR3 protein: CASSQEENSNVLTF. CDR3 nucleotide sequence: TGCGCCAGCAGCCAAGAAGAGAACAGCAACGTCCTGACTTTC.